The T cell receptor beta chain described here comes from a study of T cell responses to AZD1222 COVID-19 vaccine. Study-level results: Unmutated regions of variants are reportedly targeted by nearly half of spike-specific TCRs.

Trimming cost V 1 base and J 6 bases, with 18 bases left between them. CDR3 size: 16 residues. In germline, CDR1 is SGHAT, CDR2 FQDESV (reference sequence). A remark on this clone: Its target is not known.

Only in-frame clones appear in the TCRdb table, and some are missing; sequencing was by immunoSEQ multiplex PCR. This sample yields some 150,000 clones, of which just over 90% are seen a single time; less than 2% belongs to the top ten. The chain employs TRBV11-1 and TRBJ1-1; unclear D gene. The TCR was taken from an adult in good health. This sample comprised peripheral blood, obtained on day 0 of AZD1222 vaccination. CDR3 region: CASSLVLGSLTAEAFF. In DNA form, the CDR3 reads TGTGCCAGCAGCTTAGTGCTGGGTTCTCTTACGGCTGAAGCTTTCTTT.